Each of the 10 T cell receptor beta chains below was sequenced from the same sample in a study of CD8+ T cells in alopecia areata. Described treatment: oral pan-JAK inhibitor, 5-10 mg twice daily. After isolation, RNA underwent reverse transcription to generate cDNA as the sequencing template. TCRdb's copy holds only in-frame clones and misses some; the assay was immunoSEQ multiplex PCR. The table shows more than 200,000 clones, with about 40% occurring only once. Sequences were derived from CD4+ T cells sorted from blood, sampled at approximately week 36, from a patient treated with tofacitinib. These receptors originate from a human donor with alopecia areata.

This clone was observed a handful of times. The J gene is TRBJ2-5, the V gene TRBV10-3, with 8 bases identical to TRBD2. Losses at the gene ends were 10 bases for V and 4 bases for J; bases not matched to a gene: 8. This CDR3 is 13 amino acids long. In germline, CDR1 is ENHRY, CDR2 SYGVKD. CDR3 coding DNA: TGTGCCACCACGATAGCGGGACTAGAGACCCAGTACTTC. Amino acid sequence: CATTIAGLETQYF.

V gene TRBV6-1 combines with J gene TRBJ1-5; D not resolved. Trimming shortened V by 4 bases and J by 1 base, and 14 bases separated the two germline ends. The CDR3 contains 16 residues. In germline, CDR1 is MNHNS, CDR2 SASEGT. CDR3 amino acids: CASSAPRQTSNQPQHF. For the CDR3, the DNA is TGTGCCAGCAGTGCCCCCCGACAAACCAGCAATCAGCCCCAGCATTTT.

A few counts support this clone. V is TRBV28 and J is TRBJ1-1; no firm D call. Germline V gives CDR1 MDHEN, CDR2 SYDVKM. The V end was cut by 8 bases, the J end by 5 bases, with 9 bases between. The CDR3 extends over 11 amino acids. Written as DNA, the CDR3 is TGTGCCAGCCTTATGCTGACTGAAGCTTTCTTT. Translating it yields CASLMLTEAFF.

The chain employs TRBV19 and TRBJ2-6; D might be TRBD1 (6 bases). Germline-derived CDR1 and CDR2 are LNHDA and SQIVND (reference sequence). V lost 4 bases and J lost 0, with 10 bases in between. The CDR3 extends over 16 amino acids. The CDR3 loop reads CASSKQQGSGANVLTF. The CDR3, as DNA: TGTGCCAGTAGTAAACAACAGGGCTCTGGGGCCAACGTCCTGACTTTC.

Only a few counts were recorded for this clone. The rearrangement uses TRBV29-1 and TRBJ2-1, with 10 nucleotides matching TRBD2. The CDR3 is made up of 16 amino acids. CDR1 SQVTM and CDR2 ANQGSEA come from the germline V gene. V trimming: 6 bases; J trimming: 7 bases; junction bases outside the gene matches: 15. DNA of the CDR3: TGCAGCGTAGGCCGTATAGCGGGAGGACTGGGGAATGAGCAGTTCTTC. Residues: CSVGRIAGGLGNEQFF.

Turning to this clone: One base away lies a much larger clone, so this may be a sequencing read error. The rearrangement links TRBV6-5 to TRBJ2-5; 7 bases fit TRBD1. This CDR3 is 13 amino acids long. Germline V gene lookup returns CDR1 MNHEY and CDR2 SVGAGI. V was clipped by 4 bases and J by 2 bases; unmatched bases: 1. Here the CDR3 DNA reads TGTGCCAGCAGTTGGGGACAGCAAGAGACCCAGTACTTC. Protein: CASSWGQQETQYF.

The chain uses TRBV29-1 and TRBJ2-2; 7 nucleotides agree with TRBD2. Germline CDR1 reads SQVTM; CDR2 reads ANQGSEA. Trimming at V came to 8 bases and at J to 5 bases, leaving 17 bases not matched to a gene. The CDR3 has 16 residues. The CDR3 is CSPTWPGGSPTGELFF. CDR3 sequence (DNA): TGCAGCCCGACCTGGCCGGGCGGGAGCCCAACCGGGGAGCTGTTTTTT.

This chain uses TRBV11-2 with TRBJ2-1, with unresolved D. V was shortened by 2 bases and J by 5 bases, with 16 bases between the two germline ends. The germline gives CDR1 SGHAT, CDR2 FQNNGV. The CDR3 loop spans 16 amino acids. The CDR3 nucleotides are TGTGCCAGCAGCTTAAACCTTTTGGGTTCGGACAATGAGCAGTTCTTC. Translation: CASSLNLLGSDNEQFF.

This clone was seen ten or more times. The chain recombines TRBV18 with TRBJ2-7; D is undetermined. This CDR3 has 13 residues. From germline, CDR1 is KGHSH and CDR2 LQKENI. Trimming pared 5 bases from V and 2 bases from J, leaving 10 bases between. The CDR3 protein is CASSSGGAYEQYF. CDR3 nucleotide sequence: TGTGCCAGCTCATCAGGCGGAGCCTACGAGCAGTACTTC.

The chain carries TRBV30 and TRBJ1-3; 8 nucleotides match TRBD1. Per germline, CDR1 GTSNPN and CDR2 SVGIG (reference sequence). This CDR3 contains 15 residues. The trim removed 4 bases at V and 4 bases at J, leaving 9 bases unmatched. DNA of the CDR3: TGTGCCTGGAAGGGGGTCAGGGGGCGCGGAAACACCATATATTTT. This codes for CAWKGVRGRGNTIYF.